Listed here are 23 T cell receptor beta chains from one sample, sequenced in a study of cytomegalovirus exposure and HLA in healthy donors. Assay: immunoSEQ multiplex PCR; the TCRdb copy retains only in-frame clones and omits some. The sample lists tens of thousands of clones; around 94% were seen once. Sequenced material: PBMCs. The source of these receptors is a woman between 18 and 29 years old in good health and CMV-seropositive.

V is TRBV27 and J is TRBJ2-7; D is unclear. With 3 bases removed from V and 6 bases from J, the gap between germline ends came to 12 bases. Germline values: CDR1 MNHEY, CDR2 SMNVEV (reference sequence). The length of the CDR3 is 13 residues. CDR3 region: CASSLRQSSEQYF. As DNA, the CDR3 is TGTGCCAGCAGTTTGCGCCAGTCTAGCGAGCAGTACTTC.

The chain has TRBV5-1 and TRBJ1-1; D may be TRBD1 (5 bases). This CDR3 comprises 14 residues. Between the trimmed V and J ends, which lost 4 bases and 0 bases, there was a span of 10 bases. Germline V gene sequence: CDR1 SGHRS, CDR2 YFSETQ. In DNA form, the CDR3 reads TGCGCCAGCAGCGCAGGGTCCGTGAACACTGAAGCTTTCTTT. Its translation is CASSAGSVNTEAFF.

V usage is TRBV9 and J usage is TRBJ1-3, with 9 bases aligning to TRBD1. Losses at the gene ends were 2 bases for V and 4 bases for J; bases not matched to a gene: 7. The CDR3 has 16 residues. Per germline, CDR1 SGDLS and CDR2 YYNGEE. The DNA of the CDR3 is TGTGCCAGCAGCGTCTACAGGGGGCTGGAAGGAAACACCATATATTTT. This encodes CASSVYRGLEGNTIYF. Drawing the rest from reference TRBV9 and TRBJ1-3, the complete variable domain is DSGVTQTPKHLITATGQRVTLRCSPRSGDLSVYWYQQSLDQGLQFLIQYYNGEERAKGNILERFSAQQFPDLHSELNLSSLELGDSALYFCASSVYRGLEGNTIYFGEGSWLTVV.

The CDR3: CASSEARAGGPLLQPQHF. The CDR3 bases are TGTGCCAGCAGTGAAGCGCGGGCGGGCGGGCCCCTTTTGCAGCCCCAGCATTTT. This chain connects TRBV6-1 to TRBJ1-5; D gene unclear. Germline V gene data show CDR1 as MNHNS and CDR2 as SASEGT. CDR3 length: 18 amino acids. V was cut by 0 bases and J by 7 bases, with 22 bases left in between.

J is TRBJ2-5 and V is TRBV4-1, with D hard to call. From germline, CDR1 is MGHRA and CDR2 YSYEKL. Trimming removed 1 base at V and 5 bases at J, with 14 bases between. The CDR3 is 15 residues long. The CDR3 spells CASSQGRLEEETQYF. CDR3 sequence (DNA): TGCGCCAGCAGCCAAGGGCGTCTAGAGGAGGAGACCCAGTACTTC.

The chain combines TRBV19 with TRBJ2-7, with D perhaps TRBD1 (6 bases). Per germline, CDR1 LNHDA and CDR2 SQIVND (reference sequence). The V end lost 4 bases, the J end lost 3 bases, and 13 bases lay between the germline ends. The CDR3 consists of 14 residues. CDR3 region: CASSNPGQSYEQYF. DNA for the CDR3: TGTGCCAGTAGTAACCCGGGACAAAGCTACGAGCAGTACTTC.

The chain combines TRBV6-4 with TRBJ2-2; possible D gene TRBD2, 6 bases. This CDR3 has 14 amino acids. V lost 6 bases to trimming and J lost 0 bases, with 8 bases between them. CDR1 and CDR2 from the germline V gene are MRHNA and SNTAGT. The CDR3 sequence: CASREGANTGELFF. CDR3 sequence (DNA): TGTGCCAGCAGGGAGGGTGCGAACACCGGGGAGCTGTTTTTT.

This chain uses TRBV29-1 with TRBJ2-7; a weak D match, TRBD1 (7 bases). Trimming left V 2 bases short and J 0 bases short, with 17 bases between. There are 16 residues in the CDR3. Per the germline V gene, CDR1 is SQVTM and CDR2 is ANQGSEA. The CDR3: CSVEIQGGINSYEQYF. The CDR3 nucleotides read TGCAGCGTTGAAATTCAGGGGGGAATAAACTCCTACGAGCAGTACTTC.

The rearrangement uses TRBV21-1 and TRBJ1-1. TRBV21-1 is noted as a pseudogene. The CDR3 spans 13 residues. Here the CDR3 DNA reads TGTGCCAGCCCAAAGCGGTGCGGCACTGAAGCTTTCTTT. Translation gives CASPKRCGTEAFF.

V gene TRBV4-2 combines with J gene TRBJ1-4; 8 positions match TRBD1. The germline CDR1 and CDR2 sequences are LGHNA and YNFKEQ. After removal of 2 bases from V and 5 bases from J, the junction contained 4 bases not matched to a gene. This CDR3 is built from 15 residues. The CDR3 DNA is TGTGCCAGCAGCCAAACGGACAGGGAGAATGAAAAACTGTTTTTT. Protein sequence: CASSQTDRENEKLFF.

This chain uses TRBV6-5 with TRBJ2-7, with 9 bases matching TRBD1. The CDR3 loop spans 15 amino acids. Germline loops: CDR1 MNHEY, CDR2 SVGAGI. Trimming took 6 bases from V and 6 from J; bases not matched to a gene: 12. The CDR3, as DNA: TGTGCCAGCAGAACCTCCGGGACAGGGTCTTTCGAGCAGTACTTC. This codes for CASRTSGTGSFEQYF.

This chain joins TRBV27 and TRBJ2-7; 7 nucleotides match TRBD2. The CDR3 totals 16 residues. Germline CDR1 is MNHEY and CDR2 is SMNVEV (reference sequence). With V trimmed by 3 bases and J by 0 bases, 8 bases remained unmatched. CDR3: CASSLSAGVVSYEQYF. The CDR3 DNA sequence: TGTGCCAGCAGTTTGTCGGCGGGGGTCGTCTCCTACGAGCAGTACTTC.

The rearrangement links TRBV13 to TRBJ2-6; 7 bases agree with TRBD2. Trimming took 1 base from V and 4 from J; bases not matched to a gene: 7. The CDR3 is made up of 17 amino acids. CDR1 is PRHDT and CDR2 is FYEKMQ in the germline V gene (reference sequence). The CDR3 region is CASSLAVGGNGANVLTF. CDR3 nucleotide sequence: TGTGCCAGCAGCTTAGCGGTGGGAGGGAACGGGGCCAACGTCCTGACTTTC.

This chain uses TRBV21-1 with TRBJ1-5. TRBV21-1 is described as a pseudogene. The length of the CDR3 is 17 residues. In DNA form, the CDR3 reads TGTGCCAGCAGCAAAGCGCTTTGCGTAGCTGGCAATCAGCCCCAGCATTTT. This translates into CASSKALCVAGNQPQHF.

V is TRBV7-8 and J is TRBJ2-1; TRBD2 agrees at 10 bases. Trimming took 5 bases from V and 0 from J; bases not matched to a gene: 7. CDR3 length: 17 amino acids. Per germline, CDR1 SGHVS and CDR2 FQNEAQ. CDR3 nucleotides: TGTGCCAGCAGCAAAAGTTGGACTAGCGGCTCCTACAATGAGCAGTTCTTC. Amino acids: CASSKSWTSGSYNEQFF.

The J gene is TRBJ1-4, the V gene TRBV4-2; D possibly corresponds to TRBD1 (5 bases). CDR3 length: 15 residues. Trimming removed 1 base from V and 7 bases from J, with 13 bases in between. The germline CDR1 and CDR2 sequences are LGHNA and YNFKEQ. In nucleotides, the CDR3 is TGTGCCAGCAGCCAAGGAGATTTGGGGCCTGAAAAACTGTTTTTT. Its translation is CASSQGDLGPEKLFF.

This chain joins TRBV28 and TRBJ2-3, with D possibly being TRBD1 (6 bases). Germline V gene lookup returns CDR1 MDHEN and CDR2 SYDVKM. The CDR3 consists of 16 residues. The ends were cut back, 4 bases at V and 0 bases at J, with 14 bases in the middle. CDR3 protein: CASSSIRTESTDTQYF. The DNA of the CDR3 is TGTGCCAGCAGTTCGATAAGGACAGAGAGCACAGATACGCAGTATTTT.

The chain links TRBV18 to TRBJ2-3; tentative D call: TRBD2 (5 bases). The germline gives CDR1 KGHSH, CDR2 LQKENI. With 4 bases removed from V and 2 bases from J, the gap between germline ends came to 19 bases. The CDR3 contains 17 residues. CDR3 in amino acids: CASSLTHRGPHTDTQYF. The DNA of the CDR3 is TGTGCCAGCTCACTCACGCATCGCGGGCCCCACACAGATACGCAGTATTTT.

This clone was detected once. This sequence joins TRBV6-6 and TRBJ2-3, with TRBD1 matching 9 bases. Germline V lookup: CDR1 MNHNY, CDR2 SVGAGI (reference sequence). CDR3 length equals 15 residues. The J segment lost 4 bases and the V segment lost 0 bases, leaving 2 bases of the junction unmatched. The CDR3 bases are TGTGCCAGCAGTTACTCGGGGACAGGGTCAGATACGCAGTATTTT. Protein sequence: CASSYSGTGSDTQYF.

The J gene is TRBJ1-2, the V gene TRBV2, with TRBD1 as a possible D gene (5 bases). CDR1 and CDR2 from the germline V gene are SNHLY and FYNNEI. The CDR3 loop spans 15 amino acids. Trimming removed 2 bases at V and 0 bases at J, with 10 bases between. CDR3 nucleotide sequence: TGTGCCAGCAGTGAATCTCTCAGGGCTAACTATGGCTACACCTTC. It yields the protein CASSESLRANYGYTF.

The CDR3 here is CASRKDRSEPLHF. Written as DNA, the CDR3 is TGTGCCAGCAGGAAAGACAGGTCCGAACCCCTCCACTTT. V usage is TRBV5-8 and J usage is TRBJ1-6, with D perhaps matching TRBD1 (6 bases). Germline assignment: CDR1 SGHTS and CDR2 YDEGEE. The CDR3 extends over 13 amino acids. V dropped 5 bases and J dropped 12 bases, with 15 bases sitting between them. The variable domain in full, with the rest retrieved from reference TRBV5-8 and TRBJ1-6, is EAGVTQSPTHLIKTRGQQATLRCSPISGHTSVYWYQQALGLGLQFLLWYDEGEERNRGNFPPRFSGRQFPNYSSELNVNALELEDSALYLCASRKDRSEPLHFGNGTRLTVT.

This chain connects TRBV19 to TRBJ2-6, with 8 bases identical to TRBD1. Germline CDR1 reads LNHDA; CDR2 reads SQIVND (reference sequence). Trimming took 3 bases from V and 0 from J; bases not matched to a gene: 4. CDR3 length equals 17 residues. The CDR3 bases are TGTGCCAGTAGTATTGGACAGGGAGTCTCTGGGGCCAACGTCCTGACTTTC. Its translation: CASSIGQGVSGANVLTF.

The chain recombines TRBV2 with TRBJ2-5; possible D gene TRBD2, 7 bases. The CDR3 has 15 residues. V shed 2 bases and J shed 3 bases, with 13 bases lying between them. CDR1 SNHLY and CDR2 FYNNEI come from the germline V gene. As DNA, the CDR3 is TGTGCCAGCAGTGAATCGGGGGGCGGGAAAGAGACCCAGTACTTC. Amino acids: CASSESGGGKETQYF.